Listed below are T cell receptor beta chains from one sample, sequenced in a study of T cells after yellow fever vaccination. Each CDR3 protein is one row after TCRdb ran MiXCR on the 5' RACE reads. The sample includes some 600,000 distinct CDR3 sequences, 10% to 15% of them seen just once. The sequenced sample was PBMCs, obtained on the day of the yellow fever booster vaccination. These receptors all come from a man aged 30 to 45 who received the YFV17D yellow fever vaccine. CDR3s leave out the opening cysteine and the closing phenylalanine or tryptophan.

V,J,CDR3
TRBV29-1,TRBJ2-5,SVAQGLETQY
TRBV5-1,TRBJ2-7,ASSSTGTPQYEQY
TRBV10-3,TRBJ1-1,AISTEAF
TRBV7-3,TRBJ2-3,ASSLTRDLSQY
TRBV25-1,TRBJ1-1,ASSQLLGGNEAF
TRBV28,TRBJ1-2,ASSPTGEEYGYT
TRBV6-2/TRBV6-3,TRBJ1-5,ASSFQGGVFQPQH
TRBV7-2,TRBJ2-1,ASSPRLRGQGAYEQF
TRBV5-1,TRBJ1-4,ASSLDRGTNEKLF
TRBV20-1,TRBJ2-2,SARDARTGLRLDGELF
TRBV5-1,TRBJ2-3,ASSRQALGDTQY